One and the same sample provided the 8 T cell receptor beta chains below, sequenced in a study of cytomegalovirus exposure and HLA in healthy donors. This PCR relied on a set of 60 Vbeta primers and 13 Jbeta primers. The data were produced by immunoSEQ multiplex PCR, yet TCRdb's version contains in-frame clones alone and is incomplete. Of 100,000 to 150,000 clones listed, around 84% are singletons. The source material was PBMCs. The origin of the receptors is a man aged 45-65 years in good health and CMV-seronegative.

J is TRBJ1-6 and V is TRBV7-2; D might be TRBD1 (5 bases). The CDR3 runs to 15 residues. The germline CDR1 and CDR2 sequences are SGHTA and FQGNSA. Trimming left V 5 bases short and J 11 bases short, with 19 bases between. The CDR3, as DNA: TGTGCCAGCAGCCCCACAGGTCCCGGAGGGACACCCCTCCACTTT. Translation: CASSPTGPGGTPLHF.

The rearrangement joins TRBV18 to TRBJ1-5; no clear D gene. This CDR3 is built from 11 residues. With 3 bases removed from V and 10 bases from J, the gap between germline ends came to 7 bases. Germline lookup yields CDR1 KGHSH and CDR2 LQKENI. The CDR3 reads CASSPGGPQHF. The CDR3 DNA reads as TGTGCCAGCTCACCGGGAGGACCCCAGCATTTT.

The chain joins TRBV7-6 to TRBJ1-1; possibly TRBD1 for D (5 bases). V dropped 5 bases and J dropped 0 bases, with 13 bases sitting between them. Germline CDR1 SGHVS, CDR2 FNYEAQ. The CDR3 runs to 15 residues. CDR3 loop: CASSRGFPMNTEAFF. CDR3 DNA: TGTGCCAGCAGCCGGGGGTTCCCAATGAACACTGAAGCTTTCTTT.

The chain employs TRBV5-6 and TRBJ2-1; TRBD2 aligns across 10 bases. Per germline, CDR1 SGHDT and CDR2 YYEEEE. There are 14 residues in the CDR3. V was pared by 4 bases and J by 4 bases, with 2 bases of the junction left unmatched. CDR3: CASSGLADYNEQFF. CDR3 DNA: TGTGCCAGCAGCGGACTAGCGGATTACAATGAGCAGTTCTTC.

The chain has TRBV25-1 and TRBJ2-5; the match to TRBD1 covers 8 bases. The germline V gene has CDR1 MGHDK and CDR2 SYGVNS. This CDR3 is 15 amino acids long. V was clipped by 4 bases and J by 2 bases; unmatched bases: 6. CDR3 amino acids: CASSARTGLQETQYF. The DNA for the CDR3 is TGTGCCAGCAGTGCCCGGACAGGGCTTCAAGAGACCCAGTACTTC.

This clone was seen a handful of times. The chain employs TRBV27 and TRBJ1-5; D is ambiguous. The CDR3 runs to 17 residues. The V end was cut by 4 bases, the J end by 2 bases, with 18 bases between. Germline CDR1 MNHEY, CDR2 SMNVEV (reference sequence). The chain's CDR3 is CASSSPGSRARNQPQHF. Here the CDR3 DNA reads TGTGCCAGCAGTTCACCCGGGAGCCGAGCACGCAATCAGCCCCAGCATTTT.

DNA of the CDR3: TGTGCCAGCAGTTTAGGACAGGGCATGAATGAAAAACTGTTTTTT. This encodes CASSLGQGMNEKLFF. The J gene is TRBJ1-4, the V gene TRBV6-5, with 8 bases aligning to TRBD1. After removal of 4 bases from V and 5 bases from J, the junction contained 6 bases not matched to a gene. CDR3 length equals 15 residues. Germline CDR1 is MNHEY and CDR2 is SVGAGI.

This chain joins TRBV28 and TRBJ1-4; TRBD1 might be the D (5 bases). CDR1 and CDR2 (germline): MDHEN, SYDVKM. V lost 5 bases and J lost 7, with 20 bases in between. The CDR3 contains 16 residues. The CDR3 here is CASSPRQFPRGEKLFF. In nucleotides, the CDR3 is TGTGCCAGCAGTCCCAGACAGTTCCCACGAGGTGAAAAACTGTTTTTT. Complete variable domain (other parts from reference TRBV28 and TRBJ1-4): DVKVTQSSRYLVKRTGEKVFLECVQDMDHENMFWYRQDPGLGLRLIYFSYDVKMKEKGDIPEGYSVSREKKERFSLILESASTNQTSMYLCASSPRQFPRGEKLFFGSGTQLSVL.